This T cell receptor beta chain is drawn from a study of CXCR3-negative and CXCR3-positive naive CD8 T cells. Whole-study results and caveats: Comparison of naive CXCR3-negative and CXCR3-positive cells revealed similar TRBV-TRBJ usage, while memory cells differed. Surface CD5 was comparable between naive subsets; TCR strength was inferred from TRB CDR3 properties. CXCR3-positive naive cells had more hydrophobic TRB CDR3s than CXCR3-negative naive cells.

Via 5' RACE with UMI labels, TRB cDNA libraries were prepared. TCRdb reprocessed the 5' RACE reads and stores each CDR3 protein as one record, lacking DNA. The listing contains about 84,000 distinct CDR3 sequences. Germline loops: CDR1 MNHEY, CDR2 SMNVEV (reference sequence). This CDR3 contains 13 residues. As concerns this clonotype: The antigen is not known.

The TCR sequence derives from a human donor in good health. Some clones in this sample may be carry-over from other donors' samples. What was sequenced was naive CXCR3+ CD8+ T cells from blood. Subset of the sample: CD45RO-CCR7+CD27+CD95- naive CD8+ T cells expressing CXCR3 (TNR3+). V and J are TRBV27 and TRBJ2-7. The CDR3 sequence is CASSLSMTYEQYF.